Listed below are T cell receptor beta chains from one sample, sequenced in a study of blood T cells in healthy people across ages. TCRdb re-derived calls from the 5' RACE reads in MiXCR, one entry per CDR3 protein. The sample lists 660,000 or so distinct CDR3 sequences, 58% seen once, with over 30% in the top ten. Sequencing was done on a sample of blood. All receptors derive from a man aged 55-75 years in good health. CDR3s include the opening cysteine and the closing phenylalanine or tryptophan. The D gene is left open where the match is weak. Expanded clones get a size class; other rows say once, few or many, or leave the size out.

abundance,d_gene,v_gene,j_gene,len,CDR3nt,CDR3aa
NA,NA,TRBV20-1,TRBJ1-1,13,TGCAGTGCTGGCGACAACATGAACACTGAAGCTTTCTTT,CSAGDNMNTEAFF
few,TRBD1,TRBV7-2,TRBJ2-7,16,TGTGCCAGCAGCCCAGATAACAGGGGGATCTTGTACGAGCAGTACTTC,CASSPDNRGILYEQYF
NA,TRBD1,TRBV5-1,TRBJ1-2,14,TGCGCCAGCAGCGGGGGACAGGGGGATGGTGGCTACACCTTC,CASSGGQGDGGYTF
NA,NA,TRBV6-5,TRBJ2-6,15,TGTGCCAGCAGTACTGCCCGCGGGACAGCCAACGTCCTGACTTTC,CASSTARGTANVLTF
few,TRBD2,TRBV4-2,TRBJ2-1,16,TGTGCCAGCAGTCTCCTCGGACTAGCCCTCTACAATGAGCAGTTCTTC,CASSLLGLALYNEQFF
NA,NA,TRBV24-1,TRBJ2-3,15,TGTGCCACCAGTGACACCTGGGACCACACAGATACGCAGTATTTT,CATSDTWDHTDTQYF
NA,NA,TRBV15,TRBJ1-2,13,TGTGCCACCAGTCGAGACGGGAACTATGGCTACACCTTC,CATSRDGNYGYTF
few,NA,TRBV3-1,TRBJ2-5,17,TGTGCCAGCAGCCAATTCGGTGGGCGGGGCCTTCGGGAGACCCAGTACTTC,CASSQFGGRGLRETQYF
few,NA,TRBV6-5,TRBJ2-6,19,TGTGCCAGCAGTTACTCGAGACGAATAGGAAGCTCTGGGGCCAACGTCCTGACTTTC,CASSYSRRIGSSGANVLTF
NA,TRBD1,TRBV20-1,TRBJ1-4,14,TGCAGTGCTAGAGAAGGACAGGGACGTGAAAAACTGTTTTTT,CSAREGQGREKLFF
NA,TRBD2,TRBV9,TRBJ2-5,17,TGTGCCAGCAGCGTAGGTCTAGCGGGGGGCCTCCAAGAGACCCAGTACTTC,CASSVGLAGGLQETQYF